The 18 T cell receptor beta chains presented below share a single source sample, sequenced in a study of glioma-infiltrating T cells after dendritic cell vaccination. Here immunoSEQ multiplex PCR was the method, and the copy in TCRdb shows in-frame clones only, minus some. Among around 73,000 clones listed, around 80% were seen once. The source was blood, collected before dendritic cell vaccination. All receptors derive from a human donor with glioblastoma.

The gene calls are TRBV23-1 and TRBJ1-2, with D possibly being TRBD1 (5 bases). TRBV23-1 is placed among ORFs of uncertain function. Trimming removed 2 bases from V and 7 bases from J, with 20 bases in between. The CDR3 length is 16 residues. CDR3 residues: CASSQPLFGTEGGYTF. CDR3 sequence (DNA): TGCGCCAGCAGTCAACCCCTTTTTGGGACGGAGGGTGGCTACACCTTC.

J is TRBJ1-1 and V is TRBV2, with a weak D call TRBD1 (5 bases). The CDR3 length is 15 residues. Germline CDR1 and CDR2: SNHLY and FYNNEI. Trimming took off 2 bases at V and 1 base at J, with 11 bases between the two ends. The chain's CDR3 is CASSESRTPNTEAFF. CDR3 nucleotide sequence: TGTGCCAGCAGTGAATCCCGGACACCGAACACTGAAGCTTTCTTT.

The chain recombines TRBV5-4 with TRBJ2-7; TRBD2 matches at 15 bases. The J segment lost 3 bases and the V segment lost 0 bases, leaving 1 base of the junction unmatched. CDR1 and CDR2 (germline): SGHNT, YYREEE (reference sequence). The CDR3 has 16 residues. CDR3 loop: CASSLGGLAGGYEQYV. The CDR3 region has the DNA TGTGCCAGCAGCTTGGGGGGACTAGCGGGAGGCTACGAGCAGTACGTC.

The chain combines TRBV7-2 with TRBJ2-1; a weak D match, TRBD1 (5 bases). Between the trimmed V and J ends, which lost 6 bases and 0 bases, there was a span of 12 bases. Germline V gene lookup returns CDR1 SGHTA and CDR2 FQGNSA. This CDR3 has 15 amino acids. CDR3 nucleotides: TGTGCCAGCAGAAAGGGGCTAAGCTCCTACAATGAGCAGTTCTTC. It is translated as CASRKGLSSYNEQFF.

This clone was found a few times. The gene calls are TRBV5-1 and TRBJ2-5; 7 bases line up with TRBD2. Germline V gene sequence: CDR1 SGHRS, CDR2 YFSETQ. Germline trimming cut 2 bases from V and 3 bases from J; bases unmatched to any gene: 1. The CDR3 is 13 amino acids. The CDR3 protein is CASSLGLEETQYF. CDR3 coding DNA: TGCGCCAGCAGCTTAGGACTAGAAGAGACCCAGTACTTC.

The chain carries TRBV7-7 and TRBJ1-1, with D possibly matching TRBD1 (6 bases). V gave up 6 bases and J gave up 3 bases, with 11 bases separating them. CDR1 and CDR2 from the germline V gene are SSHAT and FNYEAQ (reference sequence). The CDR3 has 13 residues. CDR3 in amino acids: CASSRQEDTEAFF. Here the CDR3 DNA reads TGTGCCAGCAGTCGACAGGAGGACACTGAAGCTTTCTTT.

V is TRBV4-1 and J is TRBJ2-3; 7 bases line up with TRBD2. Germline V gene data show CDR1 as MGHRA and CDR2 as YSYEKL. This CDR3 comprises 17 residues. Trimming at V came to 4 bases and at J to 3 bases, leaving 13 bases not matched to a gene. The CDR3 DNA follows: TGCGCCAGCAGCCCCCCGGTCGGGGAGGGTTGGACAGATACGCAGTATTTT. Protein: CASSPPVGEGWTDTQYF.

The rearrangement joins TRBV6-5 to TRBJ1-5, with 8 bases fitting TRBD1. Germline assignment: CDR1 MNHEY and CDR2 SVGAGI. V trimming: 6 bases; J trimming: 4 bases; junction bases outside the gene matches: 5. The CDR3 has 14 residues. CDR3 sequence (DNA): TGTGCCAGCAGGCCGACAGGGGCTAATCAGCCCCAGCATTTT. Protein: CASRPTGANQPQHF.

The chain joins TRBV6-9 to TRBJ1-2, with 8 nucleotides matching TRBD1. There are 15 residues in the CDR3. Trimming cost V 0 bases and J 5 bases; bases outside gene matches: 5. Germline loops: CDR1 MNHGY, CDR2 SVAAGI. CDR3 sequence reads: CASSYSGQGQYGYTF. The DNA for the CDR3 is TGTGCCAGCAGTTATTCAGGACAGGGCCAGTATGGCTACACCTTC.

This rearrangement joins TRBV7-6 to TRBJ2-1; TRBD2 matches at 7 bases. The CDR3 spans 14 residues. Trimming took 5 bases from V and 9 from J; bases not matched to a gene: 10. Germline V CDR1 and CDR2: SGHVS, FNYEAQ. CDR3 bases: TGTGCCAGCAGCCACTCGGCGGGAGTCGTTGAGCAGTTCTTC. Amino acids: CASSHSAGVVEQFF.

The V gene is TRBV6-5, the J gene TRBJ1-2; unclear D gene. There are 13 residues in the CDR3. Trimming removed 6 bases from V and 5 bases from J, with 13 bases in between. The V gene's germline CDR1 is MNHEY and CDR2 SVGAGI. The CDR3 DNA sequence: TGTGCCAGCAGAGACGGGTCCTCTTATGGCTACACCTTC. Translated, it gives CASRDGSSYGYTF.

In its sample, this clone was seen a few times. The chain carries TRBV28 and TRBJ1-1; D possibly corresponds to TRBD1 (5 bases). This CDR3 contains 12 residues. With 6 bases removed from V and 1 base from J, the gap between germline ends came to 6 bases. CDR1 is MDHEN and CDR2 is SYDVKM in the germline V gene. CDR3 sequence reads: CASRTGNTEAFF. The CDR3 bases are TGTGCCAGCAGAACAGGGAACACTGAAGCTTTCTTT.

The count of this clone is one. CDR3: CASSLISGGTSEQFF. CDR3 nucleotides: TGTGCCAGCAGCTTAATTAGCGGGGGGACTAGCGAGCAGTTCTTC. The chain recombines TRBV11-2 with TRBJ2-1; TRBD2 matches at 10 bases. The V segment lost 2 bases and the J segment 10 bases; nucleotides outside the gene matches: 8. This CDR3 is built from 15 residues. In germline, CDR1 is SGHAT, CDR2 FQNNGV.

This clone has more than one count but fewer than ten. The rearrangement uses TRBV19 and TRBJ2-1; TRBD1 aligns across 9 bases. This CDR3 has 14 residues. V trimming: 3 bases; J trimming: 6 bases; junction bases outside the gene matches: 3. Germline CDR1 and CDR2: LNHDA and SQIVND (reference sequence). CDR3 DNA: TGTGCCAGTAGTATGGGGGACAGGGTCAATGAGCAGTTCTTC. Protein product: CASSMGDRVNEQFF.

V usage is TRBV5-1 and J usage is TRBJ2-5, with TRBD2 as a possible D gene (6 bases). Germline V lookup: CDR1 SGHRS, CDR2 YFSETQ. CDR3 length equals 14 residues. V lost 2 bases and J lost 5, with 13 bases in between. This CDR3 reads CASSFDSRGETQYF. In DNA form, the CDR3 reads TGCGCCAGCAGCTTTGACTCGCGGGGCGAGACCCAGTACTTC.

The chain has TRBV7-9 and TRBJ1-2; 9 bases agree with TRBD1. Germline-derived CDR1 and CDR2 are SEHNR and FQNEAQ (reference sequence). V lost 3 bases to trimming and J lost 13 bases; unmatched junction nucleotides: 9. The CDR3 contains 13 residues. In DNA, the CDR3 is TGTGCCAGCAGCTTGGGACAGGGAAACAGGGGCACCTTC. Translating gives CASSLGQGNRGTF.

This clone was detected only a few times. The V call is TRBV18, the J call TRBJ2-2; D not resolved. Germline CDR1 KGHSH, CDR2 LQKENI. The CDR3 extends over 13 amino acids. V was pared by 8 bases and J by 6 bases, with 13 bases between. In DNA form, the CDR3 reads TGTGCCAGCCAAGGTTCTGGAGCCGGGGAGCTGTTTTTT. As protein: CASQGSGAGELFF.

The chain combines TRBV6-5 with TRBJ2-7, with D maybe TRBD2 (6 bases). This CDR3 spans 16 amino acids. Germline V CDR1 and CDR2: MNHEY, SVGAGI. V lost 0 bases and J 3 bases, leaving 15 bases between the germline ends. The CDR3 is CASSYSTRRYFYEQYF. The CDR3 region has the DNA TGTGCCAGCAGTTACTCGACTAGACGATATTTCTACGAGCAGTACTTC.